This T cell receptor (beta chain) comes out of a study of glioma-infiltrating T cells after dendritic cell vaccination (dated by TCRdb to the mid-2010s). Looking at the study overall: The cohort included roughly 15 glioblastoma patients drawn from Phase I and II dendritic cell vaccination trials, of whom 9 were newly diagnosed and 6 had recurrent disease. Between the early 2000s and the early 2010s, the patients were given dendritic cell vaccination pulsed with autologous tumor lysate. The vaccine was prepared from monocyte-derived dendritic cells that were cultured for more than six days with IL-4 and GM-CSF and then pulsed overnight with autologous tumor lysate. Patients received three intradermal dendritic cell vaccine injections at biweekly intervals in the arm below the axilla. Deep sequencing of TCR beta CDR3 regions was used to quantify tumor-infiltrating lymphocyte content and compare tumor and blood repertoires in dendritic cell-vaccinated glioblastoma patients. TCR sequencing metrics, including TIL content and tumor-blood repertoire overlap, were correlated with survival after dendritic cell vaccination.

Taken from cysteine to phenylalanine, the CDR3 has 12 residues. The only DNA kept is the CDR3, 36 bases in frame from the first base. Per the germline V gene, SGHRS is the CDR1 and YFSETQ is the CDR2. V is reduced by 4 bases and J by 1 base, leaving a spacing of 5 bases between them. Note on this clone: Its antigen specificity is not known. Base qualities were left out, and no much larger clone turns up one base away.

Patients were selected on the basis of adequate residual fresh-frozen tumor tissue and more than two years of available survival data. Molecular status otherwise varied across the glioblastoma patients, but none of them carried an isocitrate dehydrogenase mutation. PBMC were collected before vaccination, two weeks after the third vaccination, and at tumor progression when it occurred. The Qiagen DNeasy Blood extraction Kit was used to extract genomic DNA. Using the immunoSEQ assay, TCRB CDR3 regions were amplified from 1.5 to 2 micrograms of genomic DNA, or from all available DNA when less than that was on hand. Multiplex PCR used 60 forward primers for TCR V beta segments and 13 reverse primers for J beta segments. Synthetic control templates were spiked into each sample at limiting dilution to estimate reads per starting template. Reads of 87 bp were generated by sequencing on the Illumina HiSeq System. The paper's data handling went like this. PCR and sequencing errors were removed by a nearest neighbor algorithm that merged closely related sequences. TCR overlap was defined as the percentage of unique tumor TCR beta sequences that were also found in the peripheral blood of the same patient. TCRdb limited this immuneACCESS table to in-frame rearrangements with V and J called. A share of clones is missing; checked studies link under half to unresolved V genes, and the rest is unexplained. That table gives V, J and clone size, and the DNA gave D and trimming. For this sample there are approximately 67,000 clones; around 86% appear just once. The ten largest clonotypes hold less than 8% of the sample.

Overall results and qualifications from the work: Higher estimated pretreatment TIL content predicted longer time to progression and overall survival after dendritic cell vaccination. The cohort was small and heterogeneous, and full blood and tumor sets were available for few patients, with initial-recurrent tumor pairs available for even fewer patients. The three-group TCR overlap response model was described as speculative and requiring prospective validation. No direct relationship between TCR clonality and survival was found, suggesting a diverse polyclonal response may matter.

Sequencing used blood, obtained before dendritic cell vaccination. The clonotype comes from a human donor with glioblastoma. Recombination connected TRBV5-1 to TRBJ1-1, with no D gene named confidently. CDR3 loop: CASSTGNTEAFF. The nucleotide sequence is TGCGCCAGCAGCACGGGGAACACTGAAGCTTTCTTT.